The 2 T cell receptor beta chains in this list originate from one sample, sequenced in a study of CD8+ T cells in alopecia areata. In alopecia areata patients, both lesional scalp punch biopsies and peripheral blood were collected. Extraction of RNA preceded its reverse transcription into cDNA, which served as the sequencing template. The protocol was immunoSEQ multiplex PCR, while the TCRdb copy is restricted to in-frame clones and leaves out a portion. This sample has about 13,000 clones, with under 65% found just once. The starting material was skin, obtained at week 0. These receptors were taken from a human donor with alopecia areata.

This clone was observed a few times. V and J are TRBV11-3 and TRBJ1-1; 7 nucleotides line up with TRBD1. V lost 3 bases, J lost 7 bases, and 11 bases stayed unmatched. This CDR3 comprises 15 residues. In germline, CDR1 is SGHNT, CDR2 YENEEA. The CDR3 nucleotides are TGTGCCAGCAGCTTGTCTAAAGTACAGGGGATTGAAGCTTTCTTT. Translation gives CASSLSKVQGIEAFF.

The chain recombines TRBV7-9 with TRBJ1-2; possibly TRBD1 for D (5 bases). The CDR3 is 13 residues long. The V gene lost 4 bases and the J gene lost 2 bases, with 8 bases spanning the gap. Germline V gene data show CDR1 as SEHNR and CDR2 as FQNEAQ (reference sequence). CDR3 residues: CASSSGLNYGYTF. The CDR3, as DNA: TGTGCCAGCAGCTCGGGGCTAAACTATGGCTACACCTTC.